The 23 T cell receptor beta chains in this list originate from one sample, sequenced in a study of blood T cell repertoires in COVID-19. Libraries were prepared by immunoSEQ multiplex PCR; TCRdb keeps only in-frame clonotypes and omits some of them. This repertoire shows fewer than 200,000 clones, 88% found once; its top ten account for roughly 9%. The sequencing sample was made of PBMCs or T cells enriched from blood (not recorded which). Every receptor here comes from a woman aged 18 to 35 who had recovered from COVID-19.

Notes on this clone: A junction end diverges from the germline sequence, so it may reflect a read error. V usage is TRBV12-3 or TRBV12-4 and J usage is TRBJ1-2; a weak D match, TRBD1 (6 bases). The CDR3 is made up of 13 amino acids. The CDR3 is CASSLVPGDGYTF. The DNA for the CDR3 is TGTGCCAGCAGCTTAGTGCCAGGGGATGGCTACACCTTC.

The V gene is TRBV2, the J gene TRBJ1-3, with D perhaps TRBD1 (6 bases). Trimming took off 10 bases at V and 2 bases at J, with 15 bases between the two ends. The germline gives CDR1 SNHLY, CDR2 FYNNEI. This CDR3 has 14 residues. CDR3 region: CATPPTGPGNTIYF. DNA of the CDR3: TGTGCCACTCCACCGACAGGCCCTGGAAACACCATATATTTT. Full variable domain (missing parts from reference TRBV2 and TRBJ1-3): EPEVTQTPSHQVTQMGQEVILRCVPISNHLYFYWYRQILGQKVEFLVSFYNNEISEKSEIFDDQFSVERPDGSNFTLKIRSTKLEDSAMYFCATPPTGPGNTIYFGEGSWLTVV.

The chain recombines TRBV4-3 with TRBJ2-6; D possibly corresponds to TRBD2 (5 bases). The germline V gene has CDR1 LGHNA and CDR2 YSLEER. Trimming took 0 bases from V and 2 from J, leaving 8 bases between them. This CDR3 has 16 residues. The CDR3 DNA sequence: TGCGCCAGCAGCCAAGACGACGGGGCTGGGGCCAACGTCCTGACTTTC. This encodes CASSQDDGAGANVLTF.

This chain joins TRBV19 and TRBJ2-3; D gene unclear. The CDR3 runs to 13 residues. V was clipped by 6 bases and J by 2 bases, with 9 bases between them. Germline V gene sequence: CDR1 LNHDA, CDR2 SQIVND (reference sequence). CDR3 protein: CASRGQNTDTQYF. The CDR3 bases are TGTGCCAGTAGGGGCCAGAACACAGATACGCAGTATTTT.

The chain combines TRBV30 with TRBJ2-2; D is ambiguous. Germline V CDR1 and CDR2: GTSNPN, SVGIG (reference sequence). The length of the CDR3 is 12 residues. Trimming took off 4 bases at V and 5 bases at J, with 8 bases between the two ends. The CDR3 nucleotides read TGTGCCTGGAAACATTGGACCGGGGAGCTGTTTTTT. Translating gives CAWKHWTGELFF.

This clone was seen once. This chain connects TRBV28 to TRBJ2-7, with D maybe TRBD1 (5 bases). Trimming removed 6 bases from V and 3 bases from J, with 12 bases in between. The CDR3 runs 13 residues. Germline values: CDR1 MDHEN, CDR2 SYDVKM. CDR3 sequence (DNA): TGTGCCAGCAGAAGGTACAGGAGCTACGAGCAGTACTTC. It yields the protein CASRRYRSYEQYF.

The chain uses TRBV6-1 and TRBJ2-3, with TRBD1 matching over 8 bases. Germline V gene data show CDR1 as MNHNS and CDR2 as SASEGT. The trim removed 3 bases at V and 3 bases at J, leaving 11 bases unmatched. The CDR3 sequence is 17 residues long. The CDR3 is CASSESTRGLRTDTQYF. CDR3 nucleotides: TGTGCCAGCAGTGAGAGCACCAGGGGGCTTCGAACAGATACGCAGTATTTT.

The chain joins TRBV6-2 or TRBV6-3 to TRBJ2-5, with D perhaps matching TRBD1 (5 bases). V was trimmed by 5 bases and J by 2 bases, leaving 12 bases between them. The CDR3 totals 14 residues. Germline CDR1 is MNHEY and CDR2 is SVGEGT. The CDR3 DNA sequence: TGTGCCAGCAGTGACAGACAAAAACAAGAGACCCAGTACTTC. The encoded protein is CASSDRQKQETQYF.

The chain employs TRBV27 and TRBJ2-7; 8 bases match TRBD1. The V segment lost 6 bases and the J segment 6 bases; nucleotides outside the gene matches: 7. The CDR3 sequence is 13 residues long. Germline loops: CDR1 MNHEY, CDR2 SMNVEV (reference sequence). CDR3 loop: CASSKTGVSEQYF. The CDR3 bases are TGTGCCAGCAGCAAGACAGGGGTCAGCGAGCAGTACTTC.

J is TRBJ1-6 and V is TRBV4-2; TRBD1 matches 9 bases. V trimming: 0 bases; J trimming: 9 bases; junction bases outside the gene matches: 9. CDR3 length equals 17 residues. Germline CDR1 reads LGHNA; CDR2 reads YNFKEQ. The CDR3 is CASSQDGGTGPLSPLHF. The CDR3 DNA sequence: TGTGCCAGCAGCCAAGATGGAGGGACAGGGCCCCTTTCACCCCTCCACTTT.

V usage is TRBV25-1 and J usage is TRBJ2-7; 13 bases align to TRBD2. Looked up from germline, CDR1 is MGHDK and CDR2 is SYGVNS. The length of the CDR3 is 15 residues. V trimming: 9 bases; J trimming: 2 bases; junction bases outside the gene matches: 7. CDR3 nucleotide sequence: TGTGCCAGTACCGGGACTAGCGGGGACCCCTACGAGCAGTACTTC. This translates into CASTGTSGDPYEQYF.

J is TRBJ1-4 and V is TRBV19, with a weak D call TRBD1 (6 bases). Trimming took 5 bases from V and 7 from J, leaving 17 bases between them. This CDR3 has 15 amino acids. Looked up from germline, CDR1 is LNHDA and CDR2 is SQIVND (reference sequence). The CDR3 DNA reads TGTGCCAGTAGTCTCCTGACAGGACTTGGTGAAAAACTGTTTTTT. This encodes CASSLLTGLGEKLFF.

J is TRBJ1-2 and V is TRBV4-1; D ambiguous. V was cut by 4 bases and J by 1 base, with 10 bases left in between. The CDR3 covers 14 residues. In germline, CDR1 is MGHRA, CDR2 YSYEKL. The CDR3: CASSLQTDNYGYTF. As DNA, the CDR3 is TGCGCCAGCAGCCTCCAGACTGATAACTATGGCTACACCTTC.

V usage is TRBV7-9 and J usage is TRBJ2-1, with a possible D match to TRBD1 (5 bases). Germline V gene data show CDR1 as SEHNR and CDR2 as FQNEAQ (reference sequence). CDR3 length equals 13 residues. Trimming took 5 bases from V and 8 from J, leaving 13 bases between them. This CDR3 is CASSRTPRDEQFF. In nucleotides, the CDR3 is TGTGCCAGCAGCAGGACCCCCAGGGATGAGCAGTTCTTC.

DNA of the CDR3: TGTGCCAGCAGCTTAGAGGGGCGCGGTATGGAGACCCAGTACTTC. Encoded protein: CASSLEGRGMETQYF. The chain couples TRBV7-9 to TRBJ2-5; the D gene is possibly TRBD1 (5 bases). Germline values: CDR1 SEHNR, CDR2 FQNEAQ (reference sequence). V was clipped by 1 base and J by 5 bases, with 14 bases between them. CDR3 length: 15 residues.

This clone was seen a single time. This sequence joins TRBV28 and TRBJ1-3, with TRBD1 matching over 7 bases. CDR1 MDHEN and CDR2 SYDVKM come from the germline V gene. Trimming cost V 7 bases and J 3 bases; bases outside gene matches: 3. The CDR3 has 13 amino acids. The CDR3 DNA reads TGTGCCAGCATCCAGGGGGGTGGAAACACCATATATTTT. Its protein is CASIQGGGNTIYF.

The rearrangement uses TRBV12-3 or TRBV12-4 and TRBJ1-2, with D possibly matching TRBD1 (6 bases). With 4 bases removed from V and 6 bases from J, the gap between germline ends came to 9 bases. This CDR3 spans 12 amino acids. The DNA of the CDR3 is TGTGCCAGCAGTTGGGGACATGATGGCTACACCTTC. Translation gives CASSWGHDGYTF.

This clone was seen just once. The rearrangement uses TRBV11-2 and TRBJ2-1; 9 bases line up with TRBD1. The V segment lost 5 bases and the J segment 7 bases; nucleotides outside the gene matches: 12. The CDR3 has 16 amino acids. Per germline, CDR1 SGHAT and CDR2 FQNNGV. CDR3 loop: CASSTQQGALRNEQFF. The CDR3, as DNA: TGTGCCAGCAGCACCCAACAGGGGGCCCTCAGGAATGAGCAGTTCTTC. Full variable domain (remainder filled in from reference TRBV11-2 and TRBJ2-1): EAGVAQSPRYKIIEKRQSVAFWCNPISGHATLYWYQQILGQGPKLLIQFQNNGVVDDSQLPKDRFSAERLKGVDSTLKIQPAKLEDSAVYLCASSTQQGALRNEQFFGPGTRLTVL.

The chain employs TRBV25-1 and TRBJ2-3; 9 bases line up with TRBD2. CDR3 length equals 16 residues. Germline CDR1 is MGHDK and CDR2 is SYGVNS. The trim removed 4 bases at V and 3 bases at J, leaving 8 bases unmatched. The CDR3 region is CASSVRLAGFTDTQYF. The CDR3 region has the DNA TGTGCCAGCAGTGTCCGCCTAGCGGGGTTTACAGATACGCAGTATTTT.

This chain connects TRBV4-2 to TRBJ2-3, with D maybe TRBD2 (5 bases). The germline V gene encodes CDR1 LGHNA and CDR2 YNFKEQ. Trimming cost V 0 bases and J 3 bases, with 13 bases left between them. The CDR3 extends over 16 amino acids. The CDR3 DNA follows: TGTGCCAGCAGCCAAGATAACGGGGTAGGGACAGATACGCAGTATTTT. This sequence encodes CASSQDNGVGTDTQYF.

V usage is TRBV6-5 and J usage is TRBJ1-5, with D possibly TRBD1 on 5 matching bases. Trimming took off 8 bases at V and 0 bases at J, with 8 bases between the two ends. Per germline, CDR1 MNHEY and CDR2 SVGAGI. The CDR3 sequence is 13 residues long. CDR3 residues: CASRRVSNQPQHF. DNA of the CDR3: TGTGCCAGCCGCAGGGTTAGCAATCAGCCCCAGCATTTT.

The gene calls are TRBV7-8 and TRBJ2-1; TRBD2 matches at 14 bases. There are 16 residues in the CDR3. Germline lookup yields CDR1 SGHVS and CDR2 FQNEAQ. The V segment lost 3 bases and the J segment 9 bases; nucleotides outside the gene matches: 7. As DNA, the CDR3 is TGTGCCAGCAGCTTCCCGACTAGCGGGAGGGAGGGTGAGCAGTTCTTC. Residues: CASSFPTSGREGEQFF.

The chain employs TRBV19 and TRBJ1-4; 9 nucleotides match TRBD1. V shed 7 bases, J shed 5 bases, and the junction held 8 bases outside the gene matches. The germline CDR1 and CDR2 sequences are LNHDA and SQIVND (reference sequence). This CDR3 is built from 15 residues. DNA of the CDR3: TGTGCCAGTACCGCCGGGACAGGGAGAAATGAAAAACTGTTTTTT. Its translation is CASTAGTGRNEKLFF.